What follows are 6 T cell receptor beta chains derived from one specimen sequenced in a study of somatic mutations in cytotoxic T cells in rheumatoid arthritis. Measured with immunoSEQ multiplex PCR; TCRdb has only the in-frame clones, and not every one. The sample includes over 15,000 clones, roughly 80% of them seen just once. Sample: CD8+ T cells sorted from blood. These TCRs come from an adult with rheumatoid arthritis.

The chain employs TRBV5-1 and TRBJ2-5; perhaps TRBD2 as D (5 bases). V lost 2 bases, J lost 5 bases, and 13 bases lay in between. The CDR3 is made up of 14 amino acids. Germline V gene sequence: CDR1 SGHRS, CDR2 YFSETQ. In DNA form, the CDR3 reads TGCGCCAGCAGCTTCGGACTGAAGAGGGAGACCCAGTACTTC. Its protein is CASSFGLKRETQYF.

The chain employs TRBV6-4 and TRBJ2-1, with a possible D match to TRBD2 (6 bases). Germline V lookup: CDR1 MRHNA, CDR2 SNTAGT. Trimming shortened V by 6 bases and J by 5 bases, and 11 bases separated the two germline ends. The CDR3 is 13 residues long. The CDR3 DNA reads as TGTGCCAGCAGCCGCGGGACCAACAATGAGCAGTTCTTC. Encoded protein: CASSRGTNNEQFF.

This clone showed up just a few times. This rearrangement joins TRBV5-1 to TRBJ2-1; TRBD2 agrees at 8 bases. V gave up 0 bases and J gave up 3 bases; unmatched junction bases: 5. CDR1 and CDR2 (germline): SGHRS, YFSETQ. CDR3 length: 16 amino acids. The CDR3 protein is CASSLVRAGGYNEQFF. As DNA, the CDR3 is TGCGCCAGCAGCTTGGTCCGTGCGGGGGGCTACAATGAGCAGTTCTTC.

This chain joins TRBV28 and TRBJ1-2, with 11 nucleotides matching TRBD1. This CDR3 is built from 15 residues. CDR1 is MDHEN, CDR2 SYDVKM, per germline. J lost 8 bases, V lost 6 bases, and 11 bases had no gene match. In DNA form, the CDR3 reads TGTGCCAGCAGGACCGGACAGGGGGCAGGACAAGGCTACACCTTC. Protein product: CASRTGQGAGQGYTF.

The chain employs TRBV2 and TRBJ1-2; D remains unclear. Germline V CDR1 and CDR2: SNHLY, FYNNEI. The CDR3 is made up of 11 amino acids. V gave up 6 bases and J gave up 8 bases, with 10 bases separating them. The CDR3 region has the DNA TGTGCCAGCAGAGGCCCGGTGGGCTACACCTTC. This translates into CASRGPVGYTF.

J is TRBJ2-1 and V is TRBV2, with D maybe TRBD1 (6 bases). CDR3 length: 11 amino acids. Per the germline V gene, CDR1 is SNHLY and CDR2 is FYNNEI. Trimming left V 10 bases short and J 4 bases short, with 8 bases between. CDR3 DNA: TGTGCCACGACAGGATACAATGAGCAGTTCTTC. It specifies CATTGYNEQFF.